This T cell receptor (beta chain) originates from a study of shared clonotypes between healthy human individuals. General study points: It was the non-shared clonotypes that had lower generation probabilities than clonotypes shared by all four donors. The study sampled only blood, and tissue repertoires likely differ.

Naive-designated CD8 cells lacked CD45RO, were positively enriched for CCR7, and omitted terminally differentiated effector memory CD45RA+ cells. CDR1 SGHNT and CDR2 YYREEE come from the germline V gene (reference sequence). V lost 0 bases and J lost 3, with 16 bases in between. CDR3 length: 16 residues. Turning to this clone: Antigen specificity is unknown.

Sequenced by immunoSEQ multiplex PCR; TCRdb stores in-frame clones only, minus some. The sample shows millions of clones, about 93% of them seen only once. J is TRBJ2-7 and V is TRBV5-4; D could derive from TRBD1 or TRBD2 (5 bases each). The sequenced material came from naive CD8+ T cells from PBMCs. The sequence was collected from a man younger than 35 in good health. Some clones in this sample may be carry-over from other donors' samples. CDR3 loop: CASSLVGGGRVYEQYF. As DNA, the CDR3 is TGTGCCAGCAGCTTGGTTGGAGGTGGCAGGGTCTACGAGCAGTACTTC.